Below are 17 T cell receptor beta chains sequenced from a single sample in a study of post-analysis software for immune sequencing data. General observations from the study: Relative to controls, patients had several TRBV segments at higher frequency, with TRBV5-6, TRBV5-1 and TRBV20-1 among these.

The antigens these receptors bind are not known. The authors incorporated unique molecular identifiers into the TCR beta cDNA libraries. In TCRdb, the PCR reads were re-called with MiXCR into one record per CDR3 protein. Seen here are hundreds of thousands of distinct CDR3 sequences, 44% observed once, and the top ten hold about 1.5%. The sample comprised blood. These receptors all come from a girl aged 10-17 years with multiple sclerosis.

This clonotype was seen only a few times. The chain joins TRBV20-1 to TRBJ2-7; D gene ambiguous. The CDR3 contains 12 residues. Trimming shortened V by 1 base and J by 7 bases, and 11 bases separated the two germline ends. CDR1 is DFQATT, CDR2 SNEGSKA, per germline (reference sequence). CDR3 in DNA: TGCAGTGCTAGAGTCATAGGGCTGGAGCAGTACTTC. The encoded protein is CSARVIGLEQYF.

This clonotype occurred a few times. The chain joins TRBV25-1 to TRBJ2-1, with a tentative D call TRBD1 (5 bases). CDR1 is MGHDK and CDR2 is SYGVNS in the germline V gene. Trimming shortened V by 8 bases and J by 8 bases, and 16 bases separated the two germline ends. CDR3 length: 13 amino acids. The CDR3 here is CASHAPGYDEQFF. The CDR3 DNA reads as TGTGCCAGCCATGCCCCAGGGTACGATGAGCAGTTCTTC.

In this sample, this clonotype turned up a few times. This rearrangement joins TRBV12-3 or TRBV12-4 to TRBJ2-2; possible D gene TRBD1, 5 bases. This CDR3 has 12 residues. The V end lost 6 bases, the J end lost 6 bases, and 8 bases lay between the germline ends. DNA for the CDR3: TGTGCCAGCAGGGGGCCGGCCGGGGAGCTGTTTTTT. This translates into CASRGPAGELFF.

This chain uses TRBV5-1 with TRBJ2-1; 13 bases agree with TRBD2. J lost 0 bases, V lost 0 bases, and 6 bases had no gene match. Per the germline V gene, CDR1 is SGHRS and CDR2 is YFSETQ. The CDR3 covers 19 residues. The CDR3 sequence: CASSLGTTSGRGSYNEQFF. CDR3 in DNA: TGCGCCAGCAGCTTGGGAACCACTAGCGGGAGGGGCTCCTACAATGAGCAGTTCTTC. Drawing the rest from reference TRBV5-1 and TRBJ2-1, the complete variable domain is KAGVTQTPRYLIKTRGQQVTLSCSPISGHRSVSWYQQTPGQGLQFLFEYFSETQRNKGNFPGRFSGRQFSNSRSEMNVSTLELGDSALYLCASSLGTTSGRGSYNEQFFGPGTRLTVL.

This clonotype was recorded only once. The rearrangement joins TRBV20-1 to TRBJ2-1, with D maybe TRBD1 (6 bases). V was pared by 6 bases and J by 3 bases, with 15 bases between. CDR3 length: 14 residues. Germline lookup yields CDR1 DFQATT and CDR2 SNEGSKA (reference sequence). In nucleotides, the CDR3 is TGCAGTGCCGCAACAGGGTCCAGCTACAATGAGCAGTTCTTC. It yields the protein CSAATGSSYNEQFF.

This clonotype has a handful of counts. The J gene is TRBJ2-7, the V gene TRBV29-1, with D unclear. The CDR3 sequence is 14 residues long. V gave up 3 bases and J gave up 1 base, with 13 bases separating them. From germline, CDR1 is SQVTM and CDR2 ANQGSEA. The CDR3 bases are TGCAGCGTTGAGTTGGGCCGAGAATCCTACGAGCAGTACTTC. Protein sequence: CSVELGRESYEQYF.

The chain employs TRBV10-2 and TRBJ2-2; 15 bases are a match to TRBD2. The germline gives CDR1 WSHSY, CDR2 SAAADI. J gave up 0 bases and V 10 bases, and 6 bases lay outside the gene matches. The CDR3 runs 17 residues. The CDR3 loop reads CAIGLAGGPPNTGELFF. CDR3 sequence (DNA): TGCGCCATCGGACTAGCGGGAGGGCCTCCGAACACCGGGGAGCTGTTTTTT.

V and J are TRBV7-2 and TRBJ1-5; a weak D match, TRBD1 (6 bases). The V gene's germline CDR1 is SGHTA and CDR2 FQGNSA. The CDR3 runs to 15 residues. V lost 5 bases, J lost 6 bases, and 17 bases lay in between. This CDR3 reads CASSPQQGVSQPQHF. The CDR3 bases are TGTGCCAGCAGCCCCCAACAGGGTGTCAGTCAGCCCCAGCATTTT.

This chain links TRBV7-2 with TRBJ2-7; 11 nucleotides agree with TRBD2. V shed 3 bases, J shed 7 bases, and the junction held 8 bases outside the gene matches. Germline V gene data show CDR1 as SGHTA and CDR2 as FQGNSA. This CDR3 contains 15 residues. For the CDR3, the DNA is TGTGCCAGCAGCTTTACTAGCGGGAGCGTGGGGGAGCAGTACTTC. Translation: CASSFTSGSVGEQYF. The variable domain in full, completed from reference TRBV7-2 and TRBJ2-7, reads GAGVSQSPSNKVTEKGKDVELRCDPISGHTALYWYRQSLGQGLEFLIYFQGNSAPDKSGLPSDRFSAERTGGSVSTLTIQRTQQEDSAVYLCASSFTSGSVGEQYFGPGTRLTVT.

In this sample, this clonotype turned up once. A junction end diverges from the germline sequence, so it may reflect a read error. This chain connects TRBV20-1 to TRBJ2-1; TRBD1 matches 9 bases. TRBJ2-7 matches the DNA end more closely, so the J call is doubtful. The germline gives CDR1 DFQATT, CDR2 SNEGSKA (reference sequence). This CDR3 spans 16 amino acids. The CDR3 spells CSARGTGTGSYNEQYF. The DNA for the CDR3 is TGCAGTGCCAGAGGGACCGGGACAGGGTCCTACAATGAGCAGTACTTC.

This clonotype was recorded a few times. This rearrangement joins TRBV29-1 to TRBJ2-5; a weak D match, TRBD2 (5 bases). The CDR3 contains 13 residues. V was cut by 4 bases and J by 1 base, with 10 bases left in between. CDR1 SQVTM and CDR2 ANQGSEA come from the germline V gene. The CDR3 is CSVAEALQETQYF. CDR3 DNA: TGCAGCGTTGCGGAGGCTCTCCAAGAGACCCAGTACTTC.

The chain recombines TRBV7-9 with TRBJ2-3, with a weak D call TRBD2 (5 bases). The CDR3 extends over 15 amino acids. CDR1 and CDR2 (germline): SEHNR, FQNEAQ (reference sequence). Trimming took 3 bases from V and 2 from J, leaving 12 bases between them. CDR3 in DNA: TGTGCCAGCAGCTTGTTTAGCGCACCCACAGATACGCAGTATTTT. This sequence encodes CASSLFSAPTDTQYF.

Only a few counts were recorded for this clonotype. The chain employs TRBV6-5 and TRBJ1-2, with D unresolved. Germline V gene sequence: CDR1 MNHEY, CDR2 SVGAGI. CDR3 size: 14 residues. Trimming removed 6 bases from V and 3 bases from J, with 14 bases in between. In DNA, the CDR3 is TGTGCCAGCAGCGACGGCGCAGAATACTATGGCTACACCTTC. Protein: CASSDGAEYYGYTF.

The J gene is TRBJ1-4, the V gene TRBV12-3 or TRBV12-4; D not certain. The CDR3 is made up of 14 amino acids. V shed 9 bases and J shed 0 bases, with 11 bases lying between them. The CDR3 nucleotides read TGTGCCAGGGGCCTCGGGGCAACTAATGAAAAACTGTTTTTT. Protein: CARGLGATNEKLFF.

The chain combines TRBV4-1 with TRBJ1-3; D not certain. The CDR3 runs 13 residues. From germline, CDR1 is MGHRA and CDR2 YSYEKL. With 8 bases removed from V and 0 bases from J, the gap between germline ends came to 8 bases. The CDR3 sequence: CASLAISGNTIYF. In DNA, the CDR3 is TGCGCCAGCTTAGCCATCTCTGGAAACACCATATATTTT.

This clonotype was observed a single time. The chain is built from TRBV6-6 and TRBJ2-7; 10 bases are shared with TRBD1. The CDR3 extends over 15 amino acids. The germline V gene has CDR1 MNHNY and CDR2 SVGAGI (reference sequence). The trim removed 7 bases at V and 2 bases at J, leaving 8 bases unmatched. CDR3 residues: CASTVGQGSAYEQYF. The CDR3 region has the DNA TGTGCCAGCACCGTGGGACAGGGGTCGGCCTACGAGCAGTACTTC.

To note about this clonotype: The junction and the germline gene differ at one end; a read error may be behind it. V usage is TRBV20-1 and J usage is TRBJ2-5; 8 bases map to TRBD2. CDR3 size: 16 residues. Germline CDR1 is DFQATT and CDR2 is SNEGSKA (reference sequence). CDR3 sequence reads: CSASARTSGATYEQHF. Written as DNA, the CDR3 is TGCAGTGCTTCCGCCCGAACTAGCGGAGCTACCTACGAGCAGCACTTC.